This T cell receptor beta chain was obtained from a study of molecular identifiers for immune sequencing clone quantification. This clonotype has more than one count but fewer than ten. Sorting selected naive CD8 T cells with a CD8+CD4-CCR7+CD45RA+ phenotype. TCRdb redid the calling of the PCR reads with MiXCR, one entry per CDR3 protein. The sample lists tens of thousands of distinct CDR3 sequences, roughly 25% seen once, with 0.78% in the top ten. The CDR3 loop spans 15 amino acids. Germline trimming cut 6 bases from V and 2 bases from J; bases unmatched to any gene: 4. The rearrangement uses TRBV12-3 or TRBV12-4 and TRBJ2-3; the match to TRBD2 covers 11 bases. The clonotype comes from a human donor in good health. Some libraries in this study had Jurkat cell RNA spiked in. Sequenced input: naive CD8+ T cells from blood, with Jurkat cell RNA spiked in. Subset in this sample: FACS-sorted CD8+CD4-CCR7+CD45RA+ naive T cells. CDR3 coding DNA: TGTGCCAGCAGCACTAGCGGGGGATACACAGATACGCAGTATTTT. It translates to CASSTSGGYTDTQYF.